Listed below are T cell receptor beta chains from one sample, sequenced in a study of a mutant IDH1 vaccine in newly diagnosed glioma. No antigen has been identified for these receptors. The data were produced by immunoSEQ multiplex PCR, yet TCRdb's version contains in-frame clones alone and is incomplete. The repertoire holds over 30,000 clones, with about 87% as singletons. The starting material was PBMCs, obtained from a glioma patient whose treatment included an IDH1 peptide vaccine. The receptors derive from a woman aged 30 to 39 with glioma. The CDR3 runs from the conserved cysteine through the conserved F or W.

CDR3 length	V gene	CDR3 protein
16	TRBV4-1	CASSQSGPVPLETQYF
16	TRBV4-3	CASSQEWTPRGNTIYF
13	TRBV19	CASSMGRNYGYTF
13	TRBV4-1	CASSQVSGNEQFF
15	TRBV5-1	CASSGPGQGGNTIYF
13	TRBV7-9	CASRPTGADGYTF
16	TRBV5-1	CASSLQGQGTSNEQFF
14	TRBV7-2	CASSQLAAVYGYTF
16	TRBV4-2	CASSHAGQGDYNEQFF
16	TRBV5-1	CASSLASGGGSGTQYF
16	TRBV5-1	CASSLGDPSSGNTIYF
15	TRBV10-3	CAISESTWSNQPQHF
15	TRBV6-5	CASSSTGGKGNEQFF
12	TRBV30	CAWGTFRGEAFF
18	TRBV4-3	CASSQENRGRGANEKLFF
17	TRBV10-3	CAISAGGGNTYNSPLHF
17	TRBV4-2	CASSQGPGQGAWDEQFF
14	TRBV5-1	CASSLATAEETQYF
11	TRBV19	CASSLNTEAFF
16	TRBV7-2	CASSQDHGGSTDTQYF
15	TRBV15	CATSSRGDSHNEQFF
12	TRBV12-5	CASGQGIEKLFF
16	TRBV5-4	CASSLGGTSGQETQYF
17	TRBV27	CASSFVAGGRNTGELFF
16	TRBV4-2	CASSQAIGSGGYEQYF
11	TRBV6-6	CASSRNYEQYF
12	TRBV19	CASTTGSQPQHF
16	TRBV5-1	CASSFSLAGNTGELFF
16	TRBV25-1	CASSEWAASYNSPLHF
16	TRBV10-2	CASSEPLTGNQETQYF
14	TRBV25-1	CASRDVGRGDTQYF
16	TRBV25-1	CASSESRGVGTGELFF
15	TRBV30	CAWSVDIDRDSPLHF
12	TRBV4-1	CASSQVFGTIYF
15	TRBV7-9	CASSTTGLMNTEAFF
16	TRBV19	CASSAGLAGYTDTQYF
17	TRBV19	CASKGDRFAGANYGYTF
13	TRBV7-2	CASNPGVGNTIYF
17	TRBV9	CASSVYPGLENTGELFF
14	TRBV6-1	CASSSSLVRQPQHF
18	TRBV10-3	CAISESQKGLAGGNEQFF
16	TRBV19	CASSKISGTPLETQYF
12	TRBV7-2	CASSLYGQGYTF
15	TRBV7-2	CASSLGDREYSPLHF
15	TRBV9	CASSVDGGTGDTQYF
14	TRBV29-1	CSVTRGAGADTQYF
15	TRBV25-1	CASSEPNLPGNEQYF
18	TRBV19	CASNGRAFAGASNQPQHF
17	TRBV4-2	CASSTRSSSVNTGELFF
16	TRBV4-1	CASSQAGPPAPETQYF
16	TRBV7-9	CASSTWTGPSSYEQYF